This T cell receptor (beta chain) originates from a study of beta chain features in type 1 diabetes. Study overall: No patient-donor differences in age, gender, total cells or subset yield. Whole-study findings and limits: Cells with high TCR expression could be over-represented by cDNA sequencing.

This clone was recorded a few times. Its specificity is unknown. Germline lookup yields CDR1 GTSNPN and CDR2 SVGIG (reference sequence). Between the trimmed V and J ends, which lost 7 bases and 9 bases, there was a span of 15 bases. The CDR3 is 11 residues long. What was sequenced were expressed TCRB transcripts, since all of the isolated RNA had been reverse transcribed. About 3.6 million reads per sample on average were obtained from naive, central memory and regulatory T cell samples. Libraries were prepared by immunoSEQ multiplex PCR; TCRdb keeps only in-frame clonotypes and omits some of them. The sample yields about half a million clones, about 29% seen once.

The chain uses TRBV30 and TRBJ1-1; D remains unclear. The TCR originated in a man younger than 30 in good health. Material: naive CD4+ T cells from blood. CDR3 residues: CASRLSSKAFF. In DNA, the CDR3 is TGTGCCTCCCGGCTCAGTTCCAAAGCTTTCTTT.